The TCR beta chain under discussion was sequenced for a study of blood T cell repertoires in COVID-19. Source study methods: Researchers report that nucleated cell counts were estimated from reference gene primer amplification. The protocol was immunoSEQ multiplex PCR, while the TCRdb copy is restricted to in-frame clones and leaves out a portion. From that table come the V and J calls and clone size; the DNA was used to work out D and trimming. The table records 300,000 to 400,000 clones, roughly 89% of them present only once. Trimming at V came to 6 bases and at J to 4 bases, leaving 5 bases not matched to a gene. This CDR3 region has 14 residues. Per germline, CDR1 LNHDA and CDR2 SQIVND (reference sequence).

What was sequenced was peripheral blood. This clonotype originated in a man aged 25-45 years with COVID-19, enrolled during active disease. This chain links TRBV19 with TRBJ1-5; 8 bases map to TRBD1. CDR3 residues: CASSSGQGNQPQHF. Here the CDR3 DNA reads TGTGCCAGTAGCAGCGGACAGGGAAATCAGCCCCAGCATTTT. Based on the CDR3 plus reference TRBV19 and TRBJ1-5, the full variable domain is DGGITQSPKYLFRKEGQNVTLSCEQNLNHDAMYWYRQDPGQGLRLIYYSQIVNDFQKGDIAEGYSVSREKKESFPLTVTSAQKNPTAFYLCASSSGQGNQPQHFGDGTRLSIL.